This is a list of T cell receptor beta chains from one sample in a study of CD8 T cells in ankylosing spondylitis. Each CDR3 protein is one row after TCRdb ran MiXCR on the 5' RACE reads. The table has more than 650,000 distinct CDR3 sequences, 12% seen once. Specimen: blood, either unsorted or a sorted T cell fraction (not recorded which). The receptor source for this set is a male donor with ankylosing spondylitis. CDR3s include the opening cysteine and the closing phenylalanine or tryptophan. The D gene is left open where the match is weak. Size values are once, few and many counts, or a class for expanded clones, and some rows have none.

D gene	V gene	CDR3 length	clone size	J gene	CDR3 DNA	CDR3 protein
TRBD2	TRBV29-1	16	many	TRBJ2-1	TGCAGCGTTGATCCCCTCCTGGGACTAGCGGGAGAGGAGCAGTTCTTC	CSVDPLLGLAGEEQFF
TRBD2	TRBV20-1	14	few	TRBJ2-7	TGCAGTGCCCCCCCCGGGACTAGCTCGTACGAGCAGTACTTC	CSAPPGTSSYEQYF
-	TRBV6-5	14	-	TRBJ1-6	TGTGCCAGCAGTTACGGGATCGGAAATTCACCCCTCCACTTT	CASSYGIGNSPLHF
TRBD1	TRBV18	14	few	TRBJ2-7	TGTGCCAGCTCACCGGGACAGACTCCCTACGAGCAGTACTTC	CASSPGQTPYEQYF
-	TRBV7-2	13	many	TRBJ2-3	TGTGCCAGCAGCACCTCCCGACAGGAAGGAAAGTATTTT	CASSTSRQEGKYF
TRBD1	TRBV29-1	14	many	TRBJ2-1	TGCAGCGCTCACCCTTTGGACAGGGGAAATGAGCAGTTCTTC	CSAHPLDRGNEQFF
-	TRBV5-4	14	-	TRBJ2-2	TGTGCCAGCAGCTTGCAACAGAACACCGGGGAGCTGTTTTTT	CASSLQQNTGELFF
-	TRBV10-3	14	few	TRBJ1-4	TGTGCCATCAGTGACCGCCGGCGTAATGAAAAACTGTTTTTT	CAISDRRRNEKLFF
-	TRBV4-3	13	-	TRBJ2-4	TGCGCCAGCAGCCAAGTTATCACTCACATTCAGTACTTC	CASSQVITHIQYF
-	TRBV5-8	15	many	TRBJ2-1	TGTGCCAGCAGCTTGGAGTGGGACAACTACAATGAGCAGTTCTTC	CASSLEWDNYNEQFF
-	TRBV15	17	-	TRBJ2-4	TGTGCCACCAGCAGAGTCATGTTTGGTCGGTCCAAAAACATTCAGTACTTC	CATSRVMFGRSKNIQYF
-	TRBV2	13	-	TRBJ1-4	TGTGCCAGCATCCGGGGACTTAATGAAAAACTGTTTTTT	CASIRGLNEKLFF
TRBD2	TRBV15	16	-	TRBJ2-2	TGTGCCACCAGCACTCGGGAGGGAATGACGTCCGGGGAGCTGTTTTTT	CATSTREGMTSGELFF
-	TRBV20-1	16	-	TRBJ2-6	TGCAGTGCTAGAGACCGGCGAGGGGGTAGGGCCAACGTCCTGACTTTC	CSARDRRGGRANVLTF
-	TRBV28	12	-	TRBJ1-2	TGTGCCAGCACCCTCCTGGATGGTGGCTACACCTTC	CASTLLDGGYTF
TRBD2	TRBV7-3	15	-	TRBJ2-1	TGTGCCAGCAGGCAGACTAGCGGGGGGGCCAATGAGCAGTTCTTC	CASRQTSGGANEQFF
TRBD1	TRBV7-3	13	-	TRBJ1-2	TGTGCCAGCAGCTTCGGGACAGGGTTTGGCTACACCTTC	CASSFGTGFGYTF
-	TRBV6-5	12	-	TRBJ2-7	TGTGCCAGCAGGGACCCCATCGGCGAGCAGTACTTC	CASRDPIGEQYF
-	TRBV20-1	15	few	TRBJ2-7	TGCAGTGCTAGAGATTGGCCCACAGAGCACTACGAGCAGTACTTC	CSARDWPTEHYEQYF
-	TRBV5-6	15	-	TRBJ2-7	TGTGCCAGCAGCTGGGATAGGTCGAGCTCCTACGAGCAGTACTTC	CASSWDRSSSYEQYF
-	TRBV5-1	15	-	TRBJ2-7	TGCGCCAGCAGCTTGGTAACGGGGATCTCCTACGAGCAGTACTTC	CASSLVTGISYEQYF
TRBD1	TRBV4-2	14	few	TRBJ2-2	TGTGCCAGCAGAAAGCGAACAGGGGCCGGGGAGCTGTTTTTT	CASRKRTGAGELFF
-	TRBV5-1	15	-	TRBJ2-5	TGCGCCAGCAGCCCCCTGGCAAGGCAGCAAGAGACCCAGTACTTC	CASSPLARQQETQYF